This entry concerns a single T cell receptor beta chain. Its antigen is unidentified. This sample is part of a study of cytomegalovirus exposure and HLA in healthy donors. Study-level results: TCR beta sequences numbering 15,000 to 20,000 were associated with HLA alleles at 0.05 false discovery rate in a later analysis. Presence/absence analyses rested on an assumption that sequencing depth was roughly uniform across donors.

Primers for the PCR totalled 60 Vbeta and 13 Jbeta. The assay was immunoSEQ multiplex PCR, and TCRdb's table has in-frame clones only and misses some. The sample includes 100,000 to 150,000 clones, approximately 82% of them seen just once. The sequencing input was PBMCs. The receptor's source is a man aged 50 to 59 in good health and CMV-seronegative.

The DNA for the CDR3 is TGTGCCAGTACCCTCAGGACAGGGCAGCCGTATGGCTACACCTTC. It translates to CASTLRTGQPYGYTF. The V and J genes are TRBV19 and TRBJ1-2, with 8 bases that match TRBD1. The length of the CDR3 is 15 residues. V lost 7 bases to trimming and J lost 5 bases; unmatched junction nucleotides: 12. CDR1 and CDR2 (germline): LNHDA, SQIVND (reference sequence).